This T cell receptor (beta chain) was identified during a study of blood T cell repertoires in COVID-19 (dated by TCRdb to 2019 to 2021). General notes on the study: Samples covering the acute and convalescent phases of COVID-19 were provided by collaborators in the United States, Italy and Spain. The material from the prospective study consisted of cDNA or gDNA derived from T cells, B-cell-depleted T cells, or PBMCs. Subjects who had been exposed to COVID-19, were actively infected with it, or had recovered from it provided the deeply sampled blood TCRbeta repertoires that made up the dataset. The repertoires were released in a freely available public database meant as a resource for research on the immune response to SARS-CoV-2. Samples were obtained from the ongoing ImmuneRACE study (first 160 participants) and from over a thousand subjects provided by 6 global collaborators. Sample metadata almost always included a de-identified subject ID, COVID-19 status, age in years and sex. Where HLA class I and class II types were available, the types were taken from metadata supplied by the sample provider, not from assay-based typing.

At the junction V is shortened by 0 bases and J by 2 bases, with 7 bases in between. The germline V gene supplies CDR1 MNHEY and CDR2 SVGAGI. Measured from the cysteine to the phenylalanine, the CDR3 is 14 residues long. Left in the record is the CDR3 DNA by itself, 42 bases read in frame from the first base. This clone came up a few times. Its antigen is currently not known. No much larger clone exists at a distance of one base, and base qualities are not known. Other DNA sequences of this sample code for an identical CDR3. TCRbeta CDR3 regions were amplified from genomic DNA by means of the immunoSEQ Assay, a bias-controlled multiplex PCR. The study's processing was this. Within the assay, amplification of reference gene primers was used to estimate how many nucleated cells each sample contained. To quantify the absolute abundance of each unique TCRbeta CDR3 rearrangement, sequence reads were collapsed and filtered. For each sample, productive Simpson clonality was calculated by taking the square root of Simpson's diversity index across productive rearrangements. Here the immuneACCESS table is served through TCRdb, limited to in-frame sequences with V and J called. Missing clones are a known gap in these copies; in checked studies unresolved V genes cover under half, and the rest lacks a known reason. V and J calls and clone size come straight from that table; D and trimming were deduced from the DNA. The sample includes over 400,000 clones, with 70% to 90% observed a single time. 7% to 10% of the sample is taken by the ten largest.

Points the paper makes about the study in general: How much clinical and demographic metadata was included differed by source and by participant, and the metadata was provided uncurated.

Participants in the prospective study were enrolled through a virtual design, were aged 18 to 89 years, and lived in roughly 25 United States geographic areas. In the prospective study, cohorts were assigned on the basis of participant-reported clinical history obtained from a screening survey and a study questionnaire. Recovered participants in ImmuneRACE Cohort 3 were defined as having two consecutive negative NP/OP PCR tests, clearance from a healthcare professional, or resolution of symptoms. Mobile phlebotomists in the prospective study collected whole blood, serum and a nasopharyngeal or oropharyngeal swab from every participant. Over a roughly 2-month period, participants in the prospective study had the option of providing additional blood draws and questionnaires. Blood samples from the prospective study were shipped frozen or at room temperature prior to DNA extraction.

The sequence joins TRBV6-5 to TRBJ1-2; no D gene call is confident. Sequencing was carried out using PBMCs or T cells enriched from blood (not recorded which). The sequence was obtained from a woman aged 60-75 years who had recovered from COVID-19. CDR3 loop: CASSYSGGNYGYTF. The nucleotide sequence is TGTGCCAGCAGTTACTCGGGAGGGAACTATGGCTACACCTTC.